This TCR beta chain comes out of a study of blood T cells in healthy people across ages. Findings and limits, study-wide: Age advanced and TCR beta diversity per million T cells fell, roughly linearly. Leaving the PBMCs unsorted stopped any conclusive comparison of naive versus antigen-experienced cells.

Through a sample-barcoded 5' primer and a J-beta primer mix, a second PCR was run for roughly 6 to 11 cycles. Each single sample gave us at least 3 million CDR3-containing paired-end reads. TCRdb used MiXCR to reprocess the 5' RACE reads, holding one entry per CDR3 protein. The sample has fewer than 1 million distinct CDR3 sequences; around 45% are singletons. Isolation yielded PBMCs, at least 7 million per sample, in every case. A note on this clonotype: Its antigen remains unknown.

This TCR came from a man aged 60 to 69 in good health. Sequencing was carried out using blood.

The CDR3: CASSLVGLSGGASYNEQFF. The CDR3 DNA reads TGTGCCAGCAGCTTAGTAGGTCTTAGCGGGGGGGCTAGCTACAATGAGCAGTTCTTC. The chain carries TRBV7-2 and TRBJ2-1; the match to TRBD2 covers 11 bases. The germline V gene has CDR1 SGHTA and CDR2 FQGNSA. The V gene end was trimmed by 1 base and the J gene end by 3 bases; junction bases not matched to a gene: 11. CDR3 length: 19 amino acids. Together with reference TRBV7-2 and TRBJ2-1, the CDR3 gives the full variable domain: GAGVSQSPSNKVTEKGKDVELRCDPISGHTALYWYRQSLGQGLEFLIYFQGNSAPDKSGLPSDRFSAERTGGSVSTLTIQRTQQEDSAVYLCASSLVGLSGGASYNEQFFGPGTRLTVL.